Below, 9 T cell receptor beta chains from the same sample are listed, as sequenced in a study of Graves' ophthalmopathy and Graves' hyperthyroidism. Amplified material comprised TCR beta CDR3 regions derived from RNA transcripts. RT-PCR was first run with HTBI primers, then multiplex PCR in a second round. TCRdb reprocessed the multiplex PCR reads via MiXCR and lists one record per CDR3 protein. Of approximately 160,000 distinct CDR3 sequences listed, approximately 40% were seen once; the top ten hold about 9.5%. Sequencing was done on a sample of peripheral blood. The receptors here all came from a man aged 25-45 years with Graves' ophthalmopathy.

Ten or more counts support this clonotype. The chain links TRBV12-3 or TRBV12-4 to TRBJ1-1; the D gene is possibly TRBD1 (5 bases). Between the trimmed V and J ends, which lost 2 bases and 1 base, there was a span of 14 bases. CDR3 size: 16 residues. The CDR3 coding sequence is TGTGCCAGCAGTTTAATCCAGGGTGGTTCGAACACTGAAGCTTTCTTT. Residues: CASSLIQGGSNTEAFF.

Many counts were recorded for this clonotype. This chain links TRBV29-1 with TRBJ2-2; 8 nucleotides match TRBD1. Losses at the gene ends were 7 bases for V and 5 bases for J; bases not matched to a gene: 18. CDR1 SQVTM and CDR2 ANQGSEA come from the germline V gene. This CDR3 comprises 17 residues. CDR3: CSAYTPRQGMRTGELFF. The CDR3 region has the DNA TGCAGCGCCTACACCCCTAGACAGGGGATGCGAACCGGGGAGCTGTTTTTT.

This clonotype was picked up one time. V usage is TRBV7-2 and J usage is TRBJ2-7; a weak D match, TRBD2 (5 bases). Deletions cut 5 bases from V and 4 bases from J, with 18 bases between. CDR3 size: 15 residues. CDR1 and CDR2 from the germline V gene are SGHTA and FQGNSA. CDR3 amino acids: CASSPWGAPAYEQYF. The CDR3 DNA reads TGTGCCAGCAGCCCGTGGGGAGCTCCCGCATACGAGCAGTACTTC.

This clonotype was seen repeatedly, ten times or more. This rearrangement joins TRBV28 to TRBJ2-4, with 15 bases matching TRBD2. CDR3 length equals 20 residues. The V segment lost 7 bases and the J segment 1 base; nucleotides outside the gene matches: 14. Per the germline V gene, CDR1 is MDHEN and CDR2 is SYDVKM. CDR3 sequence: CASTPRGLAGGSVAKNIQYF. DNA for the CDR3: TGTGCCAGCACTCCGAGGGGACTAGCGGGAGGATCAGTGGCCAAAAACATTCAGTACTTC.

This sequence joins TRBV12-3 or TRBV12-4 and TRBJ1-5; the D is unclear. The CDR3 is 12 residues long. Trimming removed 5 bases at V and 3 bases at J, with 5 bases between. The CDR3 here is CASSRPNQPQHF. CDR3 coding DNA: TGTGCCAGCAGTAGACCCAATCAGCCCCAGCATTTT.

Ten or more counts support this clonotype. The J gene is TRBJ2-5, the V gene TRBV20-1; D uncertain. Deletions cut 2 bases from V and 4 bases from J, with 8 bases between. Germline V gives CDR1 DFQATT, CDR2 SNEGSKA (reference sequence). The CDR3 length is 12 residues. The CDR3 bases are TGCAGTGCTAGACCGAACGTAGAGACCCAGTACTTC. It translates to CSARPNVETQYF.

This clonotype was counted many times. The V and J genes are TRBV2 and TRBJ2-7; 11 bases line up with TRBD2. Germline V gene data show CDR1 as SNHLY and CDR2 as FYNNEI. V lost 4 bases to trimming and J lost 2 bases; unmatched junction nucleotides: 4. This CDR3 spans 15 amino acids. CDR3 loop: CASSGLAGGAYEQYF. Here the CDR3 DNA reads TGTGCCAGCAGTGGCCTAGCGGGAGGCGCCTACGAGCAGTACTTC.

This clonotype was seen only once. The chain employs TRBV6-5 and TRBJ2-7; D unresolved. V was pared by 4 bases and J by 11 bases, with 18 bases between. This CDR3 has 13 residues. Germline loops: CDR1 MNHEY, CDR2 SVGAGI. The CDR3 region is CASSSPADPRKYF. For the CDR3, the DNA is TGTGCCAGCAGTTCCCCTGCTGACCCCCGCAAGTACTTC.

The chain combines TRBV20-1 with TRBJ1-2; no clear D gene. Germline V lookup: CDR1 DFQATT, CDR2 SNEGSKA (reference sequence). V gave up 4 bases and J gave up 1 base, with 16 bases separating them. This CDR3 contains 15 residues. The CDR3 is CSAKPGLAFNYGYTF. Here the CDR3 DNA reads TGCAGTGCTAAACCCGGGTTAGCTTTTAACTATGGCTACACCTTC.